The 9 T cell receptor beta chains below come from one sample, sequenced in a study of T cells in Graves' hyperthyroidism and ophthalmopathy. Amplification targeted TCR beta CDR3 regions from RNA transcripts. The HTBI set primed first-round TCR CDR3 RT-PCR. TCRdb re-derived calls from the multiplex PCR reads in MiXCR, one entry per CDR3 protein. The table lists 500,000 to 600,000 distinct CDR3 sequences, over 45% of them singletons. The specimen was peripheral blood or thyroid tissue (not recorded which). Receptors were obtained from an adult woman with Graves' disease, either hyperthyroidism or ophthalmopathy (not recorded which).

The chain has TRBV28 and TRBJ1-2; D unclear. Between the trimmed V and J ends, which lost 10 bases and 0 bases, there was a span of 12 bases. CDR3 length: 13 amino acids. From germline, CDR1 is MDHEN and CDR2 SYDVKM. The CDR3 region is CAIQISSNYGYTF. The DNA for the CDR3 is TGTGCCATCCAGATCAGCTCTAACTATGGCTACACCTTC.

The table lists this clonotype with many counts. The V gene is TRBV20-1, the J gene TRBJ1-4; D is perhaps TRBD1 (5 bases). The CDR3 is 13 residues long. Germline CDR1 DFQATT, CDR2 SNEGSKA (reference sequence). V lost 2 bases, J lost 3 bases, and 7 bases lay in between. In DNA form, the CDR3 reads TGCAGTGCTAGAATGGGGGCTAATGAAAAACTGTTTTTT. Its protein product is CSARMGANEKLFF.

The chain joins TRBV20-1 to TRBJ1-5; D perhaps matches TRBD1 (6 bases). This CDR3 comprises 15 residues. Per germline, CDR1 DFQATT and CDR2 SNEGSKA (reference sequence). The V end lost 5 bases, the J end lost 0 bases, and 14 bases lay between the germline ends. Here the CDR3 DNA reads TGCAGTGCTGCTCCGGGACACCTTAGCAATCAGCCCCAGCATTTT. Translated, it gives CSAAPGHLSNQPQHF.

The chain employs TRBV19 and TRBJ2-5; 8 bases align to TRBD1. This CDR3 is 12 amino acids long. V shed 5 bases and J 10 bases; nucleotides not matched to a gene: 6. From germline, CDR1 is LNHDA and CDR2 SQIVND (reference sequence). The CDR3 DNA sequence: TGTGCCAGTAGTTTGCGACAGGGGATCCAGTACTTC. Its protein is CASSLRQGIQYF.

A single count supports this clonotype. The gene calls are TRBV5-6 and TRBJ2-7, with D tentatively TRBD2 (5 bases). The germline CDR1 and CDR2 sequences are SGHDT and YYEEEE. V lost 4 bases to trimming and J lost 5 bases, with 22 bases between them. The CDR3 is made up of 16 amino acids. CDR3 coding DNA: TGTGCCAGCAGCGTAGGAGGCTCTGGGCAGACCCACGAGCAGTACTTC. Its protein product is CASSVGGSGQTHEQYF.

This clonotype was detected many times. The chain couples TRBV2 to TRBJ2-7, with D tentatively TRBD2 (5 bases). Trimming shortened V by 5 bases and J by 2 bases, and 13 bases separated the two germline ends. Germline assignment: CDR1 SNHLY and CDR2 FYNNEI. The CDR3 extends over 14 amino acids. CDR3 bases: TGTGCCAGCAGTTCCGACCTAGCCGCCTACGAGCAGTACTTC. Translation gives CASSSDLAAYEQYF.

This CDR3 reads CASSSTGDTYEQYF. The CDR3, as DNA: TGTGCCAGCAGCTCGACAGGGGACACCTACGAGCAGTACTTC. The chain employs TRBV7-9 and TRBJ2-7, with TRBD1 matching over 8 bases. Trimming at V came to 4 bases and at J to 2 bases, leaving 4 bases not matched to a gene. CDR3 size: 14 residues. In germline, CDR1 is SEHNR, CDR2 FQNEAQ (reference sequence).

This clonotype was seen repeatedly, ten times or more. The chain employs TRBV2 and TRBJ1-1; no definite D call. The CDR3 runs to 12 residues. V lost 8 bases to trimming and J lost 11 bases, with 18 bases between them. In germline, CDR1 is SNHLY, CDR2 FYNNEI. CDR3 in amino acids: CASDVEAGEAFF. CDR3 nucleotides: TGTGCCAGCGACGTGGAGGCCGGCGAGGCTTTCTTT.

The chain uses TRBV28 and TRBJ1-5; 11 bases match TRBD1. CDR3 length: 14 amino acids. V lost 8 bases and J lost 7; bases outside the gene matches: 7. CDR1 MDHEN and CDR2 SYDVKM come from the germline V gene. This CDR3 reads CASGTGGREQPQHF. CDR3 DNA sequence: TGTGCCAGCGGGACAGGGGGACGTGAACAGCCCCAGCATTTT.